This TCR beta chain was recorded in a study of OX40 agonist ivuxolimab in advanced cancers. Study-level information: Dose-escalation patients' cancers were hepatocellular carcinoma, melanoma, renal cell or head and neck cancer. Under the entry rules, prior anti-PD-1, anti-PD-L1 or anti-CTLA-4 therapy was allowed, and less than 50% had some. Whole-study results and caveats: Part of the nonresponder group also had normalized T-cell clonal expansion that was low.

Clones were read by immunoSEQ multiplex PCR, and TCRdb kept only the in-frame ones, dropping some. Here the sample spans tens of thousands of clones, around nine tenths being singletons. Of note for this clone: The antigen remains undetermined.

Trimming removed 3 bases at V and 6 bases at J, with 12 bases between. Per germline, CDR1 GTSNPN and CDR2 SVGIG (reference sequence). CDR3 size: 12 residues. The specimen was CD4+ or CD8+ T cells sorted from blood, collected in a trial of the OX40 agonist ivuxolimab. V usage is TRBV30 and J usage is TRBJ2-7, with D possibly matching TRBD2 (6 bases). The clonotype was recovered from an adult with an advanced solid tumor such as melanoma, head and neck, liver or kidney cancer. The CDR3 bases are TGTGCCTGGAGGAGGACCGGGGGCGAGCAGTACTTC. It codes for CAWRRTGGEQYF.